Listed here are 12 T cell receptor beta chains from one sample, sequenced in a study of T-cell memory formation after mild COVID-19. In TCRdb, the 5' RACE reads were re-called with MiXCR into one record per CDR3 protein. This repertoire shows about 350,000 distinct CDR3 sequences, 28% found once; its top ten account for around an eighth. Sequenced: PBMCs or a T cell subset sorted from them (not recorded which). The receptors shown here come from an adult woman who had mild COVID-19 (a few samples of this study predate the infection). Cell type and time point are not known.

This chain connects TRBV7-2 to TRBJ2-5; 9 positions agree with TRBD2. V dropped 5 bases and J dropped 4; count of bases not matched to a gene: 5. Germline lookup yields CDR1 SGHTA and CDR2 FQGNSA. The CDR3 covers 14 residues. CDR3 sequence (DNA): TGTGCCAGCAGCCTAGGGACTAGCAGAGAGACCCAGTACTTC. Translation gives CASSLGTSRETQYF.

The gene calls are TRBV5-6 and TRBJ1-2; D gene ambiguous. V was clipped by 0 bases and J by 0 bases, with 9 bases between them. Germline V gives CDR1 SGHDT, CDR2 YYEEEE. This CDR3 is built from 15 residues. Here the CDR3 DNA reads TGTGCCAGCAGCTTGGTAGGAGGCGCTAACTATGGCTACACCTTC. This gives the protein CASSLVGGANYGYTF.

The chain recombines TRBV6-5 with TRBJ1-2; no definite D call. Germline loops: CDR1 MNHEY, CDR2 SVGAGI. This CDR3 has 15 residues. The V end was cut by 0 bases, the J end by 5 bases, with 13 bases between. The CDR3 reads CASSYSYSFGYGYTF. For the CDR3, the DNA is TGTGCCAGCAGTTACTCGTACAGTTTTGGATATGGCTACACCTTC.

This clonotype was seen a handful of times. The V and J genes are TRBV30 and TRBJ2-2; D is uncertain. V lost 0 bases, J lost 1 base, and 3 bases lay in between. CDR1 GTSNPN and CDR2 SVGIG come from the germline V gene (reference sequence). This CDR3 is 13 amino acids long. CDR3 region: CAWSVLNTGELFF. The CDR3 DNA sequence: TGTGCCTGGAGTGTCCTGAACACCGGGGAGCTGTTTTTT.

This clonotype was observed a few times. The chain employs TRBV24-1 and TRBJ2-6; D remains unclear. CDR1 is KGHDR, CDR2 SFDVKD, per germline. This CDR3 region has 16 residues. The V and J ends lost 5 bases and 3 bases respectively, with 13 bases between them. CDR3 coding DNA: TGTGCCACCAGTGGGATATCTCTTGATGGGGCCAACGTCCTGACTTTC. It translates to CATSGISLDGANVLTF.

This rearrangement joins TRBV12-3 or TRBV12-4 to TRBJ1-1; no firm D call. The CDR3 totals 12 residues. Trimming took 7 bases from V and 1 from J, leaving 7 bases between them. The CDR3 loop reads CASIRGNTEAFF. As DNA, the CDR3 is TGTGCCAGCATCCGGGGGAACACTGAAGCTTTCTTT.

This clonotype was seen a handful of times. The rearrangement joins TRBV24-1 to TRBJ2-3, with D perhaps assigned TRBD1 or TRBD2 (5 bases each). CDR1 and CDR2 (germline): KGHDR, SFDVKD. V lost 1 base and J 6 bases, leaving 13 bases between the germline ends. This CDR3 comprises 15 residues. The CDR3, as DNA: TGTGCCACCAGTGATTTCGGGGCGCAAGGTGATACGCAGTATTTT. It encodes CATSDFGAQGDTQYF.

In this sample, this clonotype turned up a few times. V is TRBV15 and J is TRBJ2-1, with 8 bases fitting TRBD1. Trimming removed 3 bases from V and 4 bases from J; junction bases left unmatched: 5. Germline-derived CDR1 and CDR2 are LNHNV and YYDKDF (reference sequence). This CDR3 region has 15 residues. This CDR3 is CATSRRQGLYNEQFF. The CDR3 DNA reads TGTGCCACCAGCAGGAGACAGGGGCTGTACAATGAGCAGTTCTTC.

This clonotype was recorded at least ten times. The gene calls are TRBV18 and TRBJ1-1; the D gene is possibly TRBD1 (5 bases). This CDR3 is built from 14 residues. Germline V gives CDR1 KGHSH, CDR2 LQKENI. V lost 2 bases and J lost 0, with 7 bases in between. The CDR3 loop is CASSPVRVNTEAFF. The CDR3 DNA is TGTGCCAGCTCACCAGTCAGGGTGAACACTGAAGCTTTCTTT.

This clonotype was detected only once. The V gene is TRBV7-8, the J gene TRBJ2-2; D is undetermined. This CDR3 has 15 residues. V dropped 1 base and J dropped 2 bases, with 8 bases sitting between them. Germline lookup yields CDR1 SGHVS and CDR2 FQNEAQ. CDR3 region: CASSLDRRNTGELFF. The CDR3 DNA sequence: TGTGCCAGCAGCTTAGATCGCAGAAACACCGGGGAGCTGTTTTTT.

This clonotype was observed a few times. V and J are TRBV9 and TRBJ2-2; 9 nucleotides agree with TRBD2. V trimming: 0 bases; J trimming: 7 bases; junction bases outside the gene matches: 7. The CDR3 loop spans 16 amino acids. Germline-derived CDR1 and CDR2 are SGDLS and YYNGEE. CDR3 loop: CASSVGTSDKDGELFF. CDR3 bases: TGTGCCAGCAGCGTAGGGACTAGCGATAAGGACGGGGAGCTGTTTTTT.

The chain uses TRBV7-9 and TRBJ2-3, with D hard to call. Between the trimmed V and J ends, which lost 8 bases and 4 bases, there was a span of 7 bases. CDR1 SEHNR and CDR2 FQNEAQ come from the germline V gene (reference sequence). This CDR3 is 11 amino acids long. DNA of the CDR3: TGTGCCAGCGAGGAATCAGATACGCAGTATTTT. It yields the protein CASEESDTQYF.